This T cell receptor (beta chain) was recovered during a study of T cell responses to AZD1222 COVID-19 vaccine. Turning to this clone: What it binds is unknown.

Germline lookup yields CDR1 MNHEY and CDR2 SVGAGI. The CDR3 contains 16 residues. V dropped 0 bases and J dropped 5; count of bases not matched to a gene: 8. General study points: Donors were mostly white British, more females; clonal diversity possibly underestimated. Baseline serostatus was positive in only six AZD1222 recipients. Dominant CD4 TCR responses targeted spike regions 160-218 and 743-854.

Clones were sequenced by immunoSEQ multiplex PCR, and TCRdb holds only the in-frame ones, with some missing. The sample holds approximately 150,000 clones; around 90% are singletons and the top ten take roughly 1.5%. Second doses that came at about 4 or about 12 weeks were put together. The input for sequencing was peripheral blood, taken 28 days after the second AZD1222 dose. This clonotype was sampled from an adult who received the AZD1222 COVID-19 vaccine. J is TRBJ1-2 and V is TRBV6-5; 8 nucleotides align to TRBD1. The CDR3 is CASSYSRQGRPYGYTF. The CDR3 nucleotides are TGTGCCAGCAGTTACTCGAGACAGGGGAGACCTTATGGCTACACCTTC.